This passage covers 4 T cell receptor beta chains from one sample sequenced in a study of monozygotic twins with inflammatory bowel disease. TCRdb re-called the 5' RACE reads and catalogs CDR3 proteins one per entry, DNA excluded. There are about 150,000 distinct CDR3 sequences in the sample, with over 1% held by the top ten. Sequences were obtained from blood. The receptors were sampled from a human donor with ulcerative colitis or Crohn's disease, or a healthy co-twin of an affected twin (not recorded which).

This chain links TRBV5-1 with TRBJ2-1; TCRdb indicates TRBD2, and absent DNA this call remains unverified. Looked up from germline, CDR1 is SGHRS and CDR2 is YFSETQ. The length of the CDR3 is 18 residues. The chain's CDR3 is CASSLEPRGLAGYNEQFF. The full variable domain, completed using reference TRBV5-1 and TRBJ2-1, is KAGVTQTPRYLIKTRGQQVTLSCSPISGHRSVSWYQQTPGQGLQFLFEYFSETQRNKGNFPGRFSGRQFSNSRSEMNVSTLELGDSALYLCASSLEPRGLAGYNEQFFGPGTRLTVL.

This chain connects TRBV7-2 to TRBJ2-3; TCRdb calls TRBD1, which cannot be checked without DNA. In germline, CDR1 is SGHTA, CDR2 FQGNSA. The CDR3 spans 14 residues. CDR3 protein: CASSLSGETDTQYF.

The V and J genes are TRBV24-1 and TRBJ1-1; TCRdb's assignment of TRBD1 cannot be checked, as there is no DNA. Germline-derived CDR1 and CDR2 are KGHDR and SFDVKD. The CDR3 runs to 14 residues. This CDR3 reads CATSDSGAYTEAFF.

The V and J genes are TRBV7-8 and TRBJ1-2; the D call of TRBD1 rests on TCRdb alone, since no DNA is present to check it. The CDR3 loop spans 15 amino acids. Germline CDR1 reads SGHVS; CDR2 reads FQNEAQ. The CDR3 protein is CASSDTLDRADGYTF.